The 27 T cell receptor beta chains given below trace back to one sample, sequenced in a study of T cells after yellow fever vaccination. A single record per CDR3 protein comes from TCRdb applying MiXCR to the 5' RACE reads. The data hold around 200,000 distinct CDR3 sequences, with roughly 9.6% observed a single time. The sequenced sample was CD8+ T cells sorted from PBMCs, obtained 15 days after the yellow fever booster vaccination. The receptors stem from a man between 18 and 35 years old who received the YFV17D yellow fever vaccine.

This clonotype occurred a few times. CDR3 protein: CASSFGSAGEQYF. In DNA form, the CDR3 reads TGTGCCAGCAGCTTTGGGAGCGCGGGCGAGCAGTACTTC. This chain links TRBV5-4 with TRBJ2-7, with a tentative D call TRBD2 (5 bases). The germline V gene encodes CDR1 SGHNT and CDR2 YYREEE (reference sequence). Between the trimmed V and J ends, which lost 2 bases and 6 bases, there was a span of 12 bases. The length of the CDR3 is 13 residues.

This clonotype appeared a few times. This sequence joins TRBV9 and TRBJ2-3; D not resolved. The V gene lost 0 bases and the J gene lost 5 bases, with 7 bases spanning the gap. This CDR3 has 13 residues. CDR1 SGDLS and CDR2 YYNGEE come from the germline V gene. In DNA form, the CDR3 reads TGTGCCAGCAGCGTAGATTTCGGAGATACGCAGTATTTT. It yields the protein CASSVDFGDTQYF.

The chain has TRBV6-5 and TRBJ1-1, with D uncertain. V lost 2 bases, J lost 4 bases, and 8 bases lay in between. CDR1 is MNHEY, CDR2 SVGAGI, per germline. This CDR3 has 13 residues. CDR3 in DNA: TGTGCCAGCAGTTACGGCTTGGGCACTGAAGCTTTCTTT. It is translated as CASSYGLGTEAFF.

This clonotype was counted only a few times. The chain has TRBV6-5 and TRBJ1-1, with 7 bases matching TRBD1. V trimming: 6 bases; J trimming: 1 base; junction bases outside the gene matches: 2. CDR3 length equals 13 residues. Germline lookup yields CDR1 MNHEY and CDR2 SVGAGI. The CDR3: CASSHRGNTEAFF. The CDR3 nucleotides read TGTGCCAGCAGCCACAGGGGGAACACTGAAGCTTTCTTT.

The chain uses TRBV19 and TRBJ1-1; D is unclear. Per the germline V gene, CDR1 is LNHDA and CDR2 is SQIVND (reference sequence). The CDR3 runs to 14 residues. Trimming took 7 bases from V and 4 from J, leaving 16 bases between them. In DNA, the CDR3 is TGTGCCAGTACTCTCGGGGATCCTTCCACTGAAGCTTTCTTT. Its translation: CASTLGDPSTEAFF.

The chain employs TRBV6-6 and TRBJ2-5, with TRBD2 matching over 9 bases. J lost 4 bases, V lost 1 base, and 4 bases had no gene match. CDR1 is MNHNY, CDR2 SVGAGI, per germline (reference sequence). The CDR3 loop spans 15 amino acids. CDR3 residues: CASSYWAAGGETQYF. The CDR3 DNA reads TGTGCCAGCAGTTACTGGGCAGCGGGGGGAGAGACCCAGTACTTC.

The DNA of the CDR3 is TGCGCCAGCAGCCAGAGGACAGAGTGGCCTGAAAAACTGTTTTTT. This translates into CASSQRTEWPEKLFF. The chain recombines TRBV4-1 with TRBJ1-4; tentatively, D is TRBD1 (6 bases). Trimming took off 3 bases at V and 7 bases at J, with 15 bases between the two ends. Germline V CDR1 and CDR2: MGHRA, YSYEKL. The CDR3 consists of 15 residues.

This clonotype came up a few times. CDR3 nucleotide sequence: TGTGCCAGCAGCCGGTACCCGGGGGACAATGAGCAGTTCTTC. It is translated as CASSRYPGDNEQFF. The chain has TRBV4-2 and TRBJ2-1, with a weak D call TRBD2 (6 bases). The CDR3 consists of 14 residues. The germline V and J ends were trimmed by 4 bases and 5 bases, with 12 bases remaining between them. Germline CDR1 LGHNA, CDR2 YNFKEQ.

This chain's CDR3 is CSARATPAGASPLHF. As DNA, the CDR3 is TGCAGTGCTAGAGCCACCCCGGCCGGAGCTTCACCCCTCCACTTT. This chain links TRBV20-1 with TRBJ1-6; D gene ambiguous. V shed 1 base and J shed 9 bases, with 16 bases lying between them. This CDR3 has 15 residues. From germline, CDR1 is DFQATT and CDR2 SNEGSKA (reference sequence).

The CDR3 nucleotides read TGTGCCAGCAGTTACTCTTGGACAGGGGGTGAGCTCTCTCAGCCCCAGCATTTT. Translating it yields CASSYSWTGGELSQPQHF. V gene TRBV6-6 combines with J gene TRBJ1-5, with 10 positions matching TRBD1. The CDR3 consists of 18 residues. Germline V gene data show CDR1 as MNHNY and CDR2 as SVGAGI (reference sequence). J lost 6 bases, V lost 0 bases, and 11 bases had no gene match.

In DNA form, the CDR3 reads TGCGCCAGCAGCTTGGAAGCAGGGGCATACTCTGGGGCCAACGTCCTGACTTTC. Its translation: CASSLEAGAYSGANVLTF. This chain links TRBV5-1 with TRBJ2-6, with D possibly being TRBD1 (6 bases). Trimming removed 0 bases at V and 0 bases at J, with 13 bases between. This CDR3 has 18 residues. Germline V gene lookup returns CDR1 SGHRS and CDR2 YFSETQ.

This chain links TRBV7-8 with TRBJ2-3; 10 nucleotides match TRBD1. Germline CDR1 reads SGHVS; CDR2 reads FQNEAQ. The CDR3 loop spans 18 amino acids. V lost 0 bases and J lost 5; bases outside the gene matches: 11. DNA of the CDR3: TGTGCCAGCAGCTTAGCGGGACCGGGACAGGGGTTTATAGATACGCAGTATTTT. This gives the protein CASSLAGPGQGFIDTQYF.

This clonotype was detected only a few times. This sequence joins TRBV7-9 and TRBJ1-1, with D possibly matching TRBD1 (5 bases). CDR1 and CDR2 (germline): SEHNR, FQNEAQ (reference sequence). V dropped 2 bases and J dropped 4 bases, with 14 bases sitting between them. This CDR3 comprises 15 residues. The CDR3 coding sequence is TGTGCCAGCAGCTTATACGAGGGGTTAAGCACTGAAGCTTTCTTT. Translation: CASSLYEGLSTEAFF. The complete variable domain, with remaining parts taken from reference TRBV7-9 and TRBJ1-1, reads DTGVSQNPRHKITKRGQNVTFRCDPISEHNRLYWYRQTLGQGPEFLTYFQNEAQLEKSRLLSDRFSAERPKGSFSTLEIQRTEQGDSAMYLCASSLYEGLSTEAFFGQGTRLTVV.

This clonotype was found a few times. The CDR3 DNA sequence: TGTGCCAGCAGCCAAACCGTGAACACTGAAGCTTTCTTT. It is translated as CASSQTVNTEAFF. The chain uses TRBV3-1 and TRBJ1-1; no clear D gene. V lost 2 bases, J lost 0 bases, and 4 bases lay in between. Germline assignment: CDR1 LGHDT and CDR2 YNNKEL (reference sequence). This CDR3 spans 13 amino acids.

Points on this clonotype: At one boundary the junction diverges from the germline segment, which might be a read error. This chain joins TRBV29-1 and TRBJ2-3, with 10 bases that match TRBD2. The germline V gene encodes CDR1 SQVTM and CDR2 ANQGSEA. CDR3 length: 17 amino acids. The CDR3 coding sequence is TGCAGCGTAGAAGGCTCTAAGCGGGGGGGCAGGACAGATACGCAGTATTTT. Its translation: CSVEGSKRGGRTDTQYF.

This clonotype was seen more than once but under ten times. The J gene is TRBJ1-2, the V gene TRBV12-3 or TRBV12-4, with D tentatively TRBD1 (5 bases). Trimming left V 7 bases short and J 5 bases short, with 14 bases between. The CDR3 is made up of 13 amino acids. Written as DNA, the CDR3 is TGTGCCAGCACCCTCGGGGGAAGTTATGGCTACACCTTC. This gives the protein CASTLGGSYGYTF.

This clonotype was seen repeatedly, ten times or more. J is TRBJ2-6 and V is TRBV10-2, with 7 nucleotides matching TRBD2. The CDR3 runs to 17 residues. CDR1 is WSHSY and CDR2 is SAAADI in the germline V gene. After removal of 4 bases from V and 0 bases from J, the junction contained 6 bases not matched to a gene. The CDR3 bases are TGCGCCAGCAGTGGTGGGGGGACTAACTCTGGGGCCAACGTCCTGACTTTC. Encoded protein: CASSGGGTNSGANVLTF.

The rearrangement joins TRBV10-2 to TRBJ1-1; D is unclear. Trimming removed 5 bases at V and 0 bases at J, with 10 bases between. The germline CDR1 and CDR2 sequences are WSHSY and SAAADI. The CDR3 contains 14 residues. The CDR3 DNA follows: TGCGCCAGCAGTAAGACACGGATGAACACTGAAGCTTTCTTT. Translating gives CASSKTRMNTEAFF.

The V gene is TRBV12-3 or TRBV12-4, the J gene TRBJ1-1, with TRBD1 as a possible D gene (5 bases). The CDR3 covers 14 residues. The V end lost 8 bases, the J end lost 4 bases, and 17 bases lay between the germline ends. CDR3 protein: CASLNPDGTTEAFF. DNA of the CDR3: TGTGCCAGCCTTAATCCGGACGGGACCACTGAAGCTTTCTTT.

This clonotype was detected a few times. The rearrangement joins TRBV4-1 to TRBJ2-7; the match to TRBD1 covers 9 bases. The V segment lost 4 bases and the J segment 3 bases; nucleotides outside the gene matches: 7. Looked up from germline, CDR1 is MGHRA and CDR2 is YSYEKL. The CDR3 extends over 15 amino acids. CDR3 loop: CASSPSWDRVYEQYF. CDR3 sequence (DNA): TGCGCCAGCAGCCCATCCTGGGACAGGGTCTACGAGCAGTACTTC.

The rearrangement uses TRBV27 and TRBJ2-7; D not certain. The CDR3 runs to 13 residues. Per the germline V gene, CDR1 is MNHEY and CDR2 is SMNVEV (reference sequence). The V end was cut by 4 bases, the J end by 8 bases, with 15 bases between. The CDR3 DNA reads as TGTGCCAGCAGTTCCGGACCGAGTATACAGCAGTACTTC. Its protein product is CASSSGPSIQQYF.

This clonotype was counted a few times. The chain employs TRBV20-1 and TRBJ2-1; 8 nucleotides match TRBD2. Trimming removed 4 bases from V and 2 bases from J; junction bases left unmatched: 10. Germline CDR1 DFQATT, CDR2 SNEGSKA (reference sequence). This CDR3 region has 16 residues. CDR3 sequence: CSATDPGRGAYNEQFF. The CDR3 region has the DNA TGCAGTGCTACTGATCCGGGGCGGGGGGCCTACAATGAGCAGTTCTTC.

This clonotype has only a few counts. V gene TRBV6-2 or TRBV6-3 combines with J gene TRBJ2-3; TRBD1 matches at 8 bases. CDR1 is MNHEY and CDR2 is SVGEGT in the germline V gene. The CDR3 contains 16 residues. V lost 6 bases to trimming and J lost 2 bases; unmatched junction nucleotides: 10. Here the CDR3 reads CASRPGRGRYTDTQYF. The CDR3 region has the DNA TGTGCCAGCAGGCCAGGCAGGGGGCGTTACACAGATACGCAGTATTTT.

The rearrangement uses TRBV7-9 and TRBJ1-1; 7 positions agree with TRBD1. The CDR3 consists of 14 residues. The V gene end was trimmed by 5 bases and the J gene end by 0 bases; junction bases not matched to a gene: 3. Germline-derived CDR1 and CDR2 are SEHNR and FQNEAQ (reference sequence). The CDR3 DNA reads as TGTGCCAGCAGCGACAGGGAATTGAACACTGAAGCTTTCTTT. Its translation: CASSDRELNTEAFF.

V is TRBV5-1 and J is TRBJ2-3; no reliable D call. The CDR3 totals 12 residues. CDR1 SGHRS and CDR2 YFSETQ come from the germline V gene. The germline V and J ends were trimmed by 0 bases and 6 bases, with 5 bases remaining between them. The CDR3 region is CASSLVPDTQYF. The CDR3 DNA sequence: TGCGCCAGCAGCTTGGTACCCGATACGCAGTATTTT.

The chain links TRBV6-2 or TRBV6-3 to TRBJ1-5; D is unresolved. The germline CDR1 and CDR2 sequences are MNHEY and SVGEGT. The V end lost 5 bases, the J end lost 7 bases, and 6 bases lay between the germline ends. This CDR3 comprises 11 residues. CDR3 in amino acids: CASSTGQPQHF. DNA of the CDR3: TGTGCCAGCAGTACCGGACAGCCCCAGCATTTT.

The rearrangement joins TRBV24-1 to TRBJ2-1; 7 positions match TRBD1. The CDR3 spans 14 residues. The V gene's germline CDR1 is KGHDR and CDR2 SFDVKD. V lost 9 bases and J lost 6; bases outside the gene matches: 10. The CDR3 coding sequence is TGTGCCACCGGACAGAAGGGGACAGTCAATGAGCAGTTCTTC. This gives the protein CATGQKGTVNEQFF.